In its sample, the clone carrying this TCR beta chain was seen a few times. No antigen is known for it. The data are from a study of shared clonotypes between healthy human individuals. Sequencing used immunoSEQ multiplex PCR; TCRdb keeps in-frame clones, though not all of them. The sample records around 980,000 clones, approximately 80% being singletons. V dropped 2 bases and J dropped 7 bases, with 8 bases sitting between them. Germline CDR1 and CDR2: MNHEY and SMNVEV (reference sequence). The CDR3 runs to 12 residues. Findings and caveats of the study: In a handful of donors, around 4.8% of naive CD4 clonotypes appeared in common.

Sequenced material: memory CD4+ T cells from PBMCs. Subset given: CD45RA-negative fraction. The chain couples TRBV27 to TRBJ1-2, with D unclear. This TCR was recovered from a man younger than 30 in good health. Some clones in this sample may be carry-over from other donors' samples. The CDR3: CASSLIGRGYTF. The CDR3 DNA reads TGTGCCAGCAGTTTAATAGGCCGTGGCTACACCTTC.